This TCR beta chain was observed in a study of T cells after yellow fever vaccination. The CDR3 totals 13 residues. Trimming removed 4 bases from V and 3 bases from J; junction bases left unmatched: 3. CDR1 is MNHEY and CDR2 is SVGEGT in the germline V gene. TCRdb reanalysed the 5' RACE reads using MiXCR and keeps one entry per CDR3 protein. This sample has 200,000 to 250,000 distinct CDR3 sequences, with approximately 3% found just once. This clonotype was counted ten times or more. This specimen consisted of CD4+ T cells sorted from PBMCs, obtained 10 days after the yellow fever booster vaccination. V is TRBV6-2 or TRBV6-3 and J is TRBJ2-7; 7 nucleotides line up with TRBD1. The TCR comes from a man younger than 30 who received the YFV17D yellow fever vaccine. CDR3 loop: CASSWGQNYEQYF. CDR3 coding DNA: TGTGCCAGCAGTTGGGGACAGAACTACGAGCAGTACTTC.